Presented here are 28 T cell receptor beta chains from one specimen sequenced in a study of glioma-infiltrating T cells. The iRepertoire nested amplicon-rescue multiplex PCR amplified TCR alpha and beta CDR3s from RNA. TCRdb reprocessed the multiplex PCR reads via MiXCR and lists one record per CDR3 protein. The sample carries approximately 120,000 distinct CDR3 sequences, less than 30% recorded once. Sequencing was performed on glioma tissue, nonneoplastic brain tissue, or PBMCs (not recorded which). The receptors originated from a human donor with low-grade glioma or glioblastoma, undergoing nonglioma brain surgery, or in good health (not recorded which).

This clonotype has ten or more counts. The CDR3 protein is CSVEGVYEQYF. Here the CDR3 DNA reads TGCAGCGTTGAAGGGGTCTACGAGCAGTACTTC. This rearrangement joins TRBV29-1 to TRBJ2-7; D is ambiguous. CDR1 is SQVTM and CDR2 is ANQGSEA in the germline V gene. Trimming removed 1 base from V and 3 bases from J, with 4 bases in between. CDR3 length equals 11 residues.

The sample holds many counts of this clonotype. This chain joins TRBV4-1 and TRBJ1-6; 8 bases agree with TRBD1. The CDR3 is 17 residues long. V lost 1 base, J lost 4 bases, and 6 bases stayed unmatched. Germline V gene lookup returns CDR1 MGHRA and CDR2 YSYEKL. The CDR3: CASSQVPHRGYNSPLHF. As DNA, the CDR3 is TGCGCCAGCAGCCAAGTTCCTCACAGGGGGTATAATTCACCCCTCCACTTT.

This clonotype was counted at least ten times. The V and J genes are TRBV28 and TRBJ2-1; D gene ambiguous. CDR1 MDHEN and CDR2 SYDVKM come from the germline V gene. The CDR3 extends over 14 amino acids. V lost 2 bases, J lost 5 bases, and 10 bases lay in between. The CDR3 DNA reads TGTGCCAGCAGTTTACCTCGGCTTAACAATGAGCAGTTCTTC. This gives the protein CASSLPRLNNEQFF.

This sequence joins TRBV9 and TRBJ1-5, with TRBD1 matching 7 bases. V shed 0 bases and J 13 bases; nucleotides not matched to a gene: 13. The CDR3 is 15 residues long. Germline CDR1 and CDR2: SGDLS and YYNGEE. The CDR3 region has the DNA TGTGCCAGCAGCGTAGGACAGGGCTACAATCAGCAACAGCATTTT. This gives the protein CASSVGQGYNQQQHF.

Worth noting for this clonotype: This clone may be a read error of a much larger clone one base away. V is TRBV5-5 and J is TRBJ2-5; 11 bases align to TRBD2. This CDR3 comprises 16 residues. The V gene's germline CDR1 is SGHKS and CDR2 YYEKEE (reference sequence). V shed 5 bases and J 5 bases; nucleotides not matched to a gene: 11. CDR3 coding DNA: TGTGCCAGCAGTTACGTACTAGCGGGGGCCGGGGAGACCCAGTACTTC. Protein product: CASSYVLAGAGETQYF.

In its sample, this clonotype was seen a few times. This chain uses TRBV3-1 with TRBJ2-4; 13 nucleotides align to TRBD2. Germline loops: CDR1 LGHDT, CDR2 YNNKEL (reference sequence). The CDR3 has 18 amino acids. V shed 4 bases, J shed 3 bases, and the junction held 9 bases outside the gene matches. CDR3 DNA sequence: TGTGCCAGCAGCCCCGGGGGGACTAGCGGGGACTACAAAAACATTCAGTACTTC. It specifies CASSPGGTSGDYKNIQYF.

A note on this clonotype: An end of the junction does not agree with germline; a read error may underlie this. V gene TRBV20-1 combines with J gene TRBJ1-5, with a tentative D call TRBD1 (6 bases). Germline values: CDR1 DFQATT, CDR2 SNEGSKA (reference sequence). This CDR3 is 15 amino acids long. The DNA of the CDR3 is TGCAGGGCTAGACAGGTCGTAGATAGCAATCAGCCCCAGCATTTT. This translates into CRARQVVDSNQPQHF.

This clonotype was counted many times. The rearrangement joins TRBV6-2 or TRBV6-3 to TRBJ2-3; 11 nucleotides agree with TRBD2. The CDR3 spans 15 residues. Germline-derived CDR1 and CDR2 are MNHEY and SVGEGT. The V and J ends lost 5 bases and 5 bases, in that order; junction bases with no gene match: 6. Here the CDR3 reads CASSPGTSGVDTQYF. CDR3 bases: TGTGCCAGCAGTCCCGGGACTAGCGGCGTAGATACGCAGTATTTT.

This chain connects TRBV6-2 or TRBV6-3 to TRBJ2-1; possibly TRBD2 for D (5 bases). Germline CDR1 and CDR2: MNHEY and SVGEGT. The CDR3 loop spans 15 amino acids. V lost 2 bases to trimming and J lost 3 bases, with 11 bases between them. The DNA for the CDR3 is TGTGCCAGCAGTTACCAGACGGCGGGCTACAATGAGCAGTTCTTC. It encodes CASSYQTAGYNEQFF.

This clonotype was counted many times. The chain employs TRBV27 and TRBJ1-2; a possible D gene is TRBD1 (6 bases). V lost 3 bases to trimming and J lost 4 bases, with 9 bases between them. The length of the CDR3 is 13 residues. The germline V gene has CDR1 MNHEY and CDR2 SMNVEV (reference sequence). CDR3 in amino acids: CASSFTGPYGYTF. The DNA for the CDR3 is TGTGCCAGCAGTTTTACAGGGCCCTATGGCTACACCTTC.

This clonotype has ten or more counts. The J gene is TRBJ2-3, the V gene TRBV10-3; 8 bases fit TRBD1. This CDR3 has 18 amino acids. V lost 8 bases to trimming and J lost 4 bases; unmatched junction nucleotides: 20. Germline-derived CDR1 and CDR2 are ENHRY and SYGVKD. CDR3 sequence reads: CAIGARGGTGGSPDTQYF. The CDR3 DNA follows: TGTGCCATCGGAGCCAGAGGGGGGACAGGAGGAAGTCCAGATACGCAGTATTTT.

This clonotype has at least ten counts. This rearrangement joins TRBV4-1 to TRBJ1-2; 8 positions match TRBD1. Germline lookup yields CDR1 MGHRA and CDR2 YSYEKL. With 4 bases clipped from V and 0 bases from J, the junction kept 7 bases outside the gene matches. The CDR3 consists of 16 residues. CDR3 nucleotides: TGCGCCAGCAGCCTGGGGACAGGCCAATCTAACTATGGCTACACCTTC. This encodes CASSLGTGQSNYGYTF.

This clonotype turned up a few times. The chain is built from TRBV7-2 and TRBJ1-2, with a weak D call TRBD1 (5 bases). V lost 5 bases to trimming and J lost 3 bases, with 13 bases between them. From germline, CDR1 is SGHTA and CDR2 FQGNSA. The CDR3 is 14 residues long. The CDR3: CASSLGASDYGYTF. CDR3 nucleotide sequence: TGTGCCAGCAGCCTAGGGGCGTCCGACTATGGCTACACCTTC.

The chain has TRBV7-9 and TRBJ2-5; 13 bases are a match to TRBD2. The germline V gene encodes CDR1 SEHNR and CDR2 FQNEAQ (reference sequence). Trimming cost V 3 bases and J 5 bases; bases outside gene matches: 3. The CDR3 extends over 15 amino acids. The CDR3 DNA reads as TGTGCCAGCAGCTTTAGACTAGCGGGAGGCGAGACCCAGTACTTC. It translates to CASSFRLAGGETQYF.

This clonotype has ten or more counts. V usage is TRBV7-3 and J usage is TRBJ2-7, with D perhaps matching TRBD2 (5 bases). CDR1 is SGHTA, CDR2 FQGTGA, per germline. The V end was cut by 1 base, the J end by 3 bases, with 13 bases between. The CDR3 extends over 15 amino acids. CDR3 nucleotides: TGTGCCAGCAGCTTAAATGGGAGAGGTATCTACGAGCAGTACTTC. It specifies CASSLNGRGIYEQYF.

In this sample, this clonotype turned up many times. The V gene is TRBV2, the J gene TRBJ1-1; TRBD1 might be the D (6 bases). Germline assignment: CDR1 SNHLY and CDR2 FYNNEI. V was clipped by 5 bases and J by 4 bases, with 14 bases between them. This CDR3 is built from 14 residues. CDR3 region: CASSKTGTITEAFF. The DNA of the CDR3 is TGTGCCAGCAGTAAAACCGGGACAATCACTGAAGCTTTCTTT.

The chain joins TRBV6-5 to TRBJ1-6; no clear D. The CDR3 runs 11 residues. V gave up 6 bases and J gave up 13 bases, with 10 bases separating them. Germline CDR1 MNHEY, CDR2 SVGAGI. The CDR3 spells CASSGPGPLHF. CDR3 DNA sequence: TGTGCCAGCAGCGGACCCGGGCCCCTCCACTTT.

The rearrangement links TRBV2 to TRBJ2-3; 14 bases match TRBD2. This CDR3 spans 14 amino acids. The ends lost 6 bases at V and 5 bases at J; junction bases unmatched: 1. Germline-derived CDR1 and CDR2 are SNHLY and FYNNEI. The DNA for the CDR3 is TGTGCCAGCAGGGGGACTAGCGGGGGAGATACGCAGTATTTT. Protein: CASRGTSGGDTQYF.

Worth noting for this clonotype: This could be a read error, since a much larger clone is one nucleotide away. Lacking the conserved final phenylalanine or tryptophan, this CDR3 likely reflects a read error. The chain couples TRBV14 to TRBJ2-1; no clear D. The V end was cut by 4 bases, the J end by 1 base, with 14 bases between. Germline values: CDR1 SGHDN, CDR2 FVKESK. The CDR3 is 16 amino acids. CDR3 sequence reads: CASSRIGQRSYNEQFL. In nucleotides, the CDR3 is TGTGCCAGCAGCCGGATCGGGCAGAGGTCCTACAATGAGCAGTTCCTC.

This clonotype was detected many times. The genes are TRBV20-1 and TRBJ2-7, with TRBD2 matching over 10 bases. Trimming at V came to 5 bases and at J to 3 bases, leaving 7 bases not matched to a gene. In germline, CDR1 is DFQATT, CDR2 SNEGSKA (reference sequence). This CDR3 is 14 amino acids long. The CDR3 coding sequence is TGCAGTGCTCCAAGACTAGCGGGCAACTACGAGCAGTACTTC. Translated, it gives CSAPRLAGNYEQYF.

Comment on this clonotype: One end of the junction does not line up with germline, which may come from a read error. V usage is TRBV11-2 and J usage is TRBJ2-1; D is perhaps TRBD2 (6 bases). CDR3 length equals 18 residues. Germline CDR1 reads SGHAT; CDR2 reads FQNNGV. This CDR3 reads CAGSHGSILLFSYNEQFF. The CDR3 DNA reads as TGTGCCGGCAGCCACGGGAGTATCCTGCTATTCTCCTACAATGAGCAGTTCTTC.

This clonotype has a count of ten or more. The V call is TRBV5-4, the J call TRBJ2-6; D gene uncertain. CDR1 SGHNT and CDR2 YYREEE come from the germline V gene (reference sequence). V shed 5 bases and J shed 0 bases, with 6 bases lying between them. CDR3 length: 14 residues. CDR3 sequence: CASRQASGANVLTF. The CDR3 DNA follows: TGTGCCAGCAGGCAGGCCTCTGGGGCCAACGTCCTGACTTTC.

Concerning this clonotype: Since a much larger clone is just one base distant, this may be a read error. The DNA of the CDR3 is TGTGCCAGCAGTTCCTCATCCTCTCCCTCCTACAATGAGCAGTTCTTC. Its translation: CASSSSSSPSYNEQFF. This chain links TRBV6-6 with TRBJ2-1; D not resolved. Per germline, CDR1 MNHNY and CDR2 SVGAGI (reference sequence). The germline V and J ends were trimmed by 4 bases and 0 bases, with 13 bases remaining between them. CDR3 length: 16 amino acids.

As concerns this clonotype: A much larger clone differs from this one at a single base, so this may be a read error. This chain uses TRBV2 with TRBJ2-1; D is unclear. The ends were cut back, 2 bases at V and 2 bases at J, with 10 bases in the middle. The CDR3 consists of 15 residues. CDR1 and CDR2 (germline): SNHLY, FYNNEI. CDR3 in DNA: TGTGCCAGCAGTGAACAGTGGATCCCCTACAATGAGCAGTTCTTC. Residues: CASSEQWIPYNEQFF.

The chain uses TRBV6-2 or TRBV6-3 and TRBJ2-7; 8 positions match TRBD2. Per germline, CDR1 MNHEY and CDR2 SVGEGT. The J segment lost 3 bases and the V segment lost 2 bases, leaving 6 bases of the junction unmatched. This CDR3 contains 15 residues. The CDR3 nucleotides are TGTGCCAGCAGTTACGGTTCGGGAGGGGGCTACGAGCAGTACTTC. Protein product: CASSYGSGGGYEQYF.

This sequence joins TRBV20-1 and TRBJ2-7, with TRBD1 matching 8 bases. Germline V gene data show CDR1 as DFQATT and CDR2 as SNEGSKA (reference sequence). The V and J ends lost 6 bases and 5 bases, in that order; junction bases with no gene match: 9. The CDR3 loop spans 13 amino acids. The CDR3 sequence: CSALGRGLHEQYF. The CDR3 DNA reads as TGCAGTGCCCTGGGCAGGGGGCTACACGAGCAGTACTTC.

This clonotype was detected ten times or more. Since a much larger clone is just one base distant, this may be a read error. The gene calls are TRBV20-1 and TRBJ1-1; no reliable D call. CDR3 size: 13 residues. Germline V gene data show CDR1 as DFQATT and CDR2 as SNEGSKA (reference sequence). Here the CDR3 reads CSAIRVVDLEALF. The CDR3 DNA sequence: TGCAGTGCAATAAGGGTGGTGGATCTGGAAGCTCTCTTT.

This clonotype was observed a handful of times. The V call is TRBV10-3, the J call TRBJ1-2; D uncertain. V was cut by 5 bases and J by 4 bases, with 5 bases left in between. CDR3 length equals 11 residues. Germline lookup yields CDR1 ENHRY and CDR2 SYGVKD. The DNA for the CDR3 is TGTGCCATCAGTTCCTTCTATGGCTACACCTTC. Encoded protein: CAISSFYGYTF.